The T cell receptor beta chain described here comes from a study of T cells after yellow fever vaccination. Overall study findings and caveats: Weaker overall was a secondary response that nonetheless peaked faster, on day 5 versus 15. Most primary-vaccination clones recurred post-booster (more than 95% CD4, over 70% CD8). Few clonotypes appeared in both CD4 and CD8 compartments.

This clonotype has a handful of counts. Its specificity is not known. They built TCR cDNA with 5'RACE template switching, a step that put in a universal primer site and UMIs. TCRdb called the 5' RACE reads again in MiXCR, with one record for every CDR3 protein. The sample carries some 300,000 distinct CDR3 sequences, approximately 12% recorded once. This CDR3 has 17 residues. The germline CDR1 and CDR2 sequences are SQVTM and ANQGSEA. With V trimmed by 7 bases and J by 0 bases, 15 bases remained unmatched. The sample here was CD4+ T cells sorted from PBMCs, taken 45 days after the yellow fever booster vaccination. The rearrangement joins TRBV29-1 to TRBJ2-3; 8 bases are shared with TRBD1. The sequence derives from a man between 18 and 29 years old who received the YFV17D yellow fever vaccine. This CDR3 is CSAYGVGQELSTDTQYF. The CDR3 DNA reads as TGCAGCGCATATGGAGTGGGACAGGAGTTAAGCACAGATACGCAGTATTTT.